These 15 T cell receptor beta chains share one sample of origin, sequenced in a study of blood T cell repertoires in COVID-19 (dated by TCRdb to 2020 to 2021). Libraries came from the immunoSEQ multiplex PCR assay. In its TCRdb copy, this immuneACCESS table keeps in-frame sequences only and misses some clones. Where compared with another copy, unresolved V genes explain less than half of these, and the others have no known cause. The sample table lists 310,000 or so clones, around 86% of them with a count of one. The biggest ten clones account for over 1% of the sample. Input material: peripheral blood. The receptors derive from a man aged 65-85 years with acute or convalescent COVID-19.

This chain joins TRBV11-1 and TRBJ1-2; D ambiguous. The germline V gene encodes CDR1 SGHAT and CDR2 FQDESV (reference sequence). The CDR3 is 12 residues long. The germline V and J ends were trimmed by 5 bases and 4 bases, with 8 bases remaining between them. The CDR3 here is CASSVRGYGYTF. In DNA, the CDR3 is TGTGCCAGCAGCGTCCGCGGCTATGGCTACACCTTC.

The V gene is TRBV2, the J gene TRBJ1-5, with 7 bases aligning to TRBD1. CDR1 and CDR2 from the germline V gene are SNHLY and FYNNEI. Unmatched junction bases numbered 9, after V lost 4 bases and J lost 0 bases. The CDR3 consists of 17 residues. The CDR3 sequence: CASSVRQGGNSNQPQHF. DNA of the CDR3: TGTGCCAGCAGTGTTAGACAGGGAGGCAATAGCAATCAGCCCCAGCATTTT.

This clone was detected only once. The genes are TRBV28 and TRBJ1-2; tentatively, D is TRBD1 (5 bases). V was trimmed by 7 bases and J by 4 bases, leaving 10 bases between them. The CDR3 sequence is 12 residues long. Per germline, CDR1 MDHEN and CDR2 SYDVKM. This chain's CDR3 is CASTPDIYGYTF. The DNA for the CDR3 is TGTGCCAGCACCCCGGACATCTATGGCTACACCTTC.

The V gene is TRBV6-2 or TRBV6-3, the J gene TRBJ2-7; 12 nucleotides match TRBD2. V was clipped by 2 bases and J by 4 bases; unmatched bases: 6. CDR3 size: 16 residues. Germline CDR1 reads MNHEY; CDR2 reads SVGEGT. The CDR3 DNA follows: TGTGCCAGCAGTTACCGGTGGACTAGCGGGAAATACGAGCAGTACTTC. Translating gives CASSYRWTSGKYEQYF.

This chain uses TRBV7-2 with TRBJ2-1; 11 nucleotides agree with TRBD2. This CDR3 contains 16 residues. Germline values: CDR1 SGHTA, CDR2 FQGNSA. V shed 0 bases, J shed 8 bases, and the junction held 6 bases outside the gene matches. The CDR3 protein is CASSLALAGGEDEQFF. The CDR3 DNA reads as TGTGCCAGCAGCTTAGCGCTAGCGGGAGGAGAGGATGAGCAGTTCTTC.

The chain employs TRBV5-4 and TRBJ1-1, with 10 bases identical to TRBD1. This CDR3 is 16 amino acids long. V shed 4 bases and J 3 bases; nucleotides not matched to a gene: 9. Germline-derived CDR1 and CDR2 are SGHNT and YYREEE (reference sequence). CDR3 in amino acids: CASSVMTGGRHTEAFF. The CDR3 nucleotides are TGTGCCAGCAGCGTGATGACAGGGGGCAGGCACACTGAAGCTTTCTTT.

The rearrangement joins TRBV5-6 to TRBJ1-2; TRBD1 aligns across 10 bases. Germline trimming cut 2 bases from V and 5 bases from J; bases unmatched to any gene: 9. The CDR3 is made up of 16 amino acids. Germline V CDR1 and CDR2: SGHDT, YYEEEE. DNA of the CDR3: TGTGCCAGCAGCTTAGCGAAGAAGGGACAGGGGTATGGCTACACCTTC. Its protein product is CASSLAKKGQGYGYTF.

This chain uses TRBV7-9 with TRBJ2-1; D is uncertain. V was pared by 1 base and J by 1 base, with 5 bases between. Looked up from germline, CDR1 is SEHNR and CDR2 is FQNEAQ (reference sequence). The CDR3 is made up of 14 amino acids. The CDR3 sequence: CASSLGGSYNEQFF. CDR3 coding DNA: TGTGCCAGCAGCTTAGGCGGATCCTACAATGAGCAGTTCTTC. The variable domain in full, completed from reference TRBV7-9 and TRBJ2-1, reads DTGVSQNPRHKITKRGQNVTFRCDPISEHNRLYWYRQTLGQGPEFLTYFQNEAQLEKSRLLSDRFSAERPKGSFSTLEIQRTEQGDSAMYLCASSLGGSYNEQFFGPGTRLTVL.

This chain joins TRBV6-5 and TRBJ2-3; D perhaps matches TRBD2 (6 bases). The CDR3 extends over 14 amino acids. Germline V gene lookup returns CDR1 MNHEY and CDR2 SVGAGI. V was clipped by 10 bases and J by 5 bases, with 19 bases between them. In DNA form, the CDR3 reads TGTGCCATATCGGGACTGCCGTTGGGAGATACGCAGTATTTT. Translating it yields CAISGLPLGDTQYF.

The chain links TRBV4-3 to TRBJ1-6; 7 bases match TRBD1. The length of the CDR3 is 17 residues. The V and J ends lost 9 bases and 0 bases, in that order; junction bases with no gene match: 11. CDR1 is LGHNA, CDR2 YSLEER, per germline. The CDR3 sequence: CASGLGTVSSYNSPLHF. The CDR3 nucleotides read TGCGCCAGTGGACTTGGGACAGTATCCTCCTATAATTCACCCCTCCACTTT.

The gene calls are TRBV5-1 and TRBJ1-6; D is perhaps TRBD1 (6 bases). CDR1 is SGHRS, CDR2 YFSETQ, per germline. The CDR3 extends over 14 amino acids. V lost 5 bases to trimming and J lost 8 bases, with 14 bases between them. CDR3 loop: CASRVQGKDSPLHF. Here the CDR3 DNA reads TGCGCCAGCAGGGTTCAGGGGAAGGATTCACCCCTCCACTTT. The entire variable domain, with the rest obtained from reference TRBV5-1 and TRBJ1-6, is as follows: KAGVTQTPRYLIKTRGQQVTLSCSPISGHRSVSWYQQTPGQGLQFLFEYFSETQRNKGNFPGRFSGRQFSNSRSEMNVSTLELGDSALYLCASRVQGKDSPLHFGNGTRLTVT.

The chain has TRBV7-2 and TRBJ2-3; D uncertain. Germline V lookup: CDR1 SGHTA, CDR2 FQGNSA. The CDR3 has 14 residues. Trimming cost V 0 bases and J 4 bases, with 8 bases left between them. The CDR3 DNA reads TGTGCCAGCAGCTTAGCAGAAGGAGCAGATACGCAGTATTTT. Its translation: CASSLAEGADTQYF.

This clone turned up a few times. The V gene is TRBV5-1, the J gene TRBJ1-3; 10 bases match TRBD1. This CDR3 is built from 14 residues. Germline assignment: CDR1 SGHRS and CDR2 YFSETQ. Unmatched junction bases numbered 4, after V lost 4 bases and J lost 6 bases. The CDR3 nucleotides read TGCGCCAGCAGCCCCGGACAGGGGGTAAACACCATATATTTT. As protein: CASSPGQGVNTIYF.

This chain connects TRBV7-9 to TRBJ2-5; 12 bases map to TRBD2. The CDR3 is 15 residues long. Germline V lookup: CDR1 SEHNR, CDR2 FQNEAQ (reference sequence). After removal of 4 bases from V and 4 bases from J, the junction contained 4 bases not matched to a gene. CDR3 sequence (DNA): TGTGCCAGCAGCTATAGACTAGCGGGGGCAGAGACCCAGTACTTC. It yields the protein CASSYRLAGAETQYF.

The chain joins TRBV28 to TRBJ1-1; maybe TRBD1 (5 bases). V lost 6 bases and J lost 0, with 14 bases in between. The CDR3 has 15 amino acids. CDR1 and CDR2 from the germline V gene are MDHEN and SYDVKM. This chain's CDR3 is CASSRSWDLNTEAFF. DNA of the CDR3: TGTGCCAGCAGCCGTTCTTGGGACTTGAACACTGAAGCTTTCTTT.